These 19 T cell receptor beta chains share one sample of origin, sequenced in a study of CD8+ T cells in alopecia areata. RNA was isolated and reverse transcribed to cDNA, the sequencing template. Repertoires were generated with immunoSEQ multiplex PCR, while TCRdb's copy carries only in-frame clones and drops some. The sample holds roughly 250,000 clones, 67% seen once. The sequences come from CD4+ T cells sorted from blood, collected at week 0. Receptors originate from a human donor with alopecia areata.

The chain recombines TRBV5-1 with TRBJ2-3; the D is unclear. This CDR3 has 13 amino acids. Germline CDR1 reads SGHRS; CDR2 reads YFSETQ. V lost 5 bases to trimming and J lost 0 bases, with 7 bases between them. In nucleotides, the CDR3 is TGCGCCAGCAGGCGGCCCAGCACAGATACGCAGTATTTT. Translating gives CASRRPSTDTQYF.

Comments on this clone: Germline and junction disagree at one end, which may indicate a read error. The J gene is TRBJ1-1, the V gene TRBV25-1; a possible D gene is TRBD1 (6 bases). The CDR3 length is 11 residues. Germline lookup yields CDR1 MGHDK and CDR2 SYGVNS. The chain's CDR3 is CASALGGGFIF. In DNA, the CDR3 is TGTGCCAGCGCGCTGGGGGGCGGTTTCATCTTT.

On this clone: The sample carries other DNA sequences with the same CDR3. This chain links TRBV29-1 with TRBJ2-3; D is perhaps TRBD2 (6 bases). V was pared by 4 bases and J by 2 bases, with 7 bases between. The CDR3 runs to 12 residues. Germline values: CDR1 SQVTM, CDR2 ANQGSEA. The CDR3 loop reads CSVGGDTDTQYF. The CDR3 coding sequence is TGCAGCGTTGGCGGGGACACAGATACGCAGTATTTT.

V usage is TRBV29-1 and J usage is TRBJ1-2; 11 bases are shared with TRBD1. The length of the CDR3 is 13 residues. The trim removed 4 bases at V and 8 bases at J, leaving 6 bases unmatched. Germline loops: CDR1 SQVTM, CDR2 ANQGSEA. The CDR3 loop is CSVVGQGAWGYTF. As DNA, the CDR3 is TGCAGCGTTGTCGGACAGGGGGCTTGGGGCTACACCTTC.

The chain has TRBV2 and TRBJ2-5; D is unclear. Trimming removed 6 bases from V and 2 bases from J, with 10 bases in between. This CDR3 comprises 13 residues. Germline V gives CDR1 SNHLY, CDR2 FYNNEI. The CDR3 region is CASSLDLQETQYF. Written as DNA, the CDR3 is TGTGCCAGCAGCCTGGACCTACAAGAGACCCAGTACTTC.

The V call is TRBV25-1, the J call TRBJ1-1, with no clear D. With 6 bases removed from V and 7 bases from J, the gap between germline ends came to 15 bases. CDR3 length equals 13 residues. Germline V lookup: CDR1 MGHDK, CDR2 SYGVNS. The CDR3 reads CASRKTGKNEAFF. CDR3 nucleotide sequence: TGTGCCAGCAGGAAGACGGGGAAAAATGAAGCTTTCTTT.

The chain carries TRBV18 and TRBJ2-7; 7 bases agree with TRBD1. V dropped 4 bases and J dropped 0; count of bases not matched to a gene: 0. The CDR3 is 13 residues long. Germline V gene data show CDR1 as KGHSH and CDR2 as LQKENI. The DNA of the CDR3 is TGTGCCAGCTCACGGGACAGCTCCTACGAGCAGTACTTC. Translated, it gives CASSRDSSYEQYF. The entire variable domain, with the rest obtained from reference TRBV18 and TRBJ2-7, is as follows: NAGVMQNPRHLVRRRGQEARLRCSPMKGHSHVYWYRQLPEEGLKFMVYLQKENIIDESGMPKERFSAEFPKEGPSILRIQQVVRGDSAAYFCASSRDSSYEQYFGPGTRLTVT.

This clone was observed once. The chain is built from TRBV23-1 and TRBJ2-1; D is possibly TRBD2 (5 bases). TRBV23-1 carries the ORF label, with uncertain function. V was cut by 0 bases and J by 6 bases, with 9 bases left in between. The CDR3 is made up of 14 amino acids. In DNA form, the CDR3 reads TGCGCCAGCAGTCAATCCCCCGGGGTCAATGAGCAGTTCTTC. It specifies CASSQSPGVNEQFF.

Only a few counts were recorded for this clone. This sample also contains other DNA sequences that code for the same CDR3. The rearrangement uses TRBV20-1 and TRBJ2-3; D remains ambiguous. This CDR3 is 11 amino acids long. Germline V gives CDR1 DFQATT, CDR2 SNEGSKA (reference sequence). V lost 6 bases to trimming and J lost 0 bases, with 4 bases between them. The DNA of the CDR3 is TGCAGTGCGACTAGCACAGATACGCAGTATTTT. Its translation is CSATSTDTQYF.

V gene TRBV10-3 combines with J gene TRBJ2-5; TRBD2 matches 9 bases. V gave up 5 bases and J gave up 2 bases; unmatched junction bases: 9. The CDR3 is made up of 16 amino acids. Per germline, CDR1 ENHRY and CDR2 SYGVKD. The CDR3 DNA reads as TGTGCCATCAGTAAGACCTCAGCGGGGGGTCAAGAGACCCAGTACTTC. Amino acids: CAISKTSAGGQETQYF.

The V gene is TRBV29-1, the J gene TRBJ2-5; the D gene is possibly TRBD1 (8 bases). The CDR3 totals 12 residues. Deletions cut 7 bases from V and 7 bases from J, with 16 bases between. CDR1 and CDR2 (germline): SQVTM, ANQGSEA. As DNA, the CDR3 is TGCAGCGCCCCGGACAGGGAGGGGACCCAGTACTTC. It is translated as CSAPDREGTQYF. The variable domain in full, completed from reference TRBV29-1 and TRBJ2-5, reads SAVISQKPSRDICQRGTSLTIQCQVDSQVTMMFWYRQQPGQSLTLIATANQGSEATYESGFVIDKFPISRPNLTFSTLTVSNMSPEDSSIYLCSAPDREGTQYFGPGTRLLVL.

This sequence joins TRBV27 and TRBJ2-5; 7 bases map to TRBD1. J lost 0 bases, V lost 2 bases, and 9 bases had no gene match. CDR1 is MNHEY and CDR2 is SMNVEV in the germline V gene (reference sequence). The CDR3 consists of 17 residues. The CDR3 DNA reads as TGTGCCAGCAGTTTACGCAGGGACAGCCTTTACCAAGAGACCCAGTACTTC. Residues: CASSLRRDSLYQETQYF.

V and J are TRBV5-1 and TRBJ1-6; no clear D. Germline CDR1 reads SGHRS; CDR2 reads YFSETQ. The CDR3 runs 14 residues. V was cut by 2 bases and J by 10 bases, with 13 bases left in between. CDR3 loop: CASSFGIPSSPLHF. CDR3 DNA: TGCGCCAGCAGCTTCGGCATTCCTTCGTCACCCCTCCACTTT.

The rearrangement links TRBV29-1 to TRBJ2-7; the D gene is possibly TRBD1 (6 bases). This CDR3 region has 11 residues. The V end lost 7 bases, the J end lost 6 bases, and 13 bases lay between the germline ends. Germline CDR1 is SQVTM and CDR2 is ANQGSEA. The CDR3 region has the DNA TGCAGCGCCGGACAAGGGGGCGAGCAGTACTTC. Translation: CSAGQGGEQYF.

J is TRBJ1-1 and V is TRBV11-2; 7 bases line up with TRBD1. The CDR3 totals 14 residues. The germline CDR1 and CDR2 sequences are SGHAT and FQNNGV. Trimming at V came to 4 bases and at J to 0 bases, leaving 2 bases not matched to a gene. CDR3 DNA sequence: TGTGCCAGCAGCTCCGGACAGGTGAACACTGAAGCTTTCTTT. Amino acid sequence: CASSSGQVNTEAFF.

In this sample, this clone turned up a few times. The V call is TRBV25-1, the J call TRBJ1-4; D may be TRBD1 (6 bases). Trimming took off 5 bases at V and 4 bases at J, with 14 bases between the two ends. CDR1 is MGHDK and CDR2 is SYGVNS in the germline V gene. CDR3 size: 15 residues. CDR3 region: CASSQAGQLNEKLFF. The CDR3 DNA follows: TGTGCCAGCAGTCAGGCCGGACAGCTTAATGAAAAACTGTTTTTT.

The table lists this clone with a few counts. The V and J genes are TRBV30 and TRBJ1-4; D perhaps matches TRBD1 (5 bases). The CDR3 is 15 amino acids. Trimming removed 1 base at V and 3 bases at J, with 12 bases between. Looked up from germline, CDR1 is GTSNPN and CDR2 is SVGIG (reference sequence). CDR3 amino acids: CAWSGPGRANEKLFF. CDR3 nucleotides: TGTGCCTGGAGTGGACCGGGACGGGCTAATGAAAAACTGTTTTTT.

This sequence joins TRBV5-4 and TRBJ2-7; 9 nucleotides agree with TRBD1. From germline, CDR1 is SGHNT and CDR2 YYREEE (reference sequence). CDR3 length equals 14 residues. The trim removed 6 bases at V and 5 bases at J, leaving 9 bases unmatched. In DNA form, the CDR3 reads TGTGCCAGCACCCTGAGACAGGGGGACCACGAGCAGTACTTC. The encoded protein is CASTLRQGDHEQYF.

This clone was seen more than once but under ten times. The chain employs TRBV7-6 and TRBJ1-5, with 8 positions matching TRBD1. CDR3 size: 16 residues. With 1 base clipped from V and 2 bases from J, the junction kept 4 bases outside the gene matches. Germline values: CDR1 SGHVS, CDR2 FNYEAQ. The CDR3 loop is CASSLGTGIGNQPQHF. The CDR3 DNA reads TGTGCCAGCAGCTTAGGGACAGGGATAGGCAATCAGCCCCAGCATTTT.